A single sample is the source of the 15 T cell receptor beta chains below, sequenced in a study of T-cell reconstitution after alpha-beta-depleted transplantation in children. Unique molecular identifiers were built into the TCRbeta library. TCRdb reanalysed the PCR reads using MiXCR and keeps one entry per CDR3 protein. The data hold about 470,000 distinct CDR3 sequences, with about 45% observed a single time. The sample here was PBMCs, taken before TCRalphabeta/CD19-depleted stem cell transplant. These receptors were obtained from a girl aged 2 to 9 with aplastic anemia, due to receive a stem cell transplant.

This chain uses TRBV7-3 with TRBJ2-3; D not certain. Germline loops: CDR1 SGHTA, CDR2 FQGTGA. Trimming stripped 3 bases from V and 10 bases from J, with 11 bases between. This CDR3 spans 12 amino acids. The CDR3 here is CASSFREGAQYF. In DNA form, the CDR3 reads TGTGCCAGCAGCTTTAGGGAAGGTGCGCAGTATTTT.

This chain connects TRBV9 to TRBJ2-5; 10 bases align to TRBD2. The J call may be in error: the DNA end matches TRBJ2-7 better. The germline V gene has CDR1 SGDLS and CDR2 YYNGEE. The CDR3 runs to 17 residues. The CDR3 loop is CASSVGGSSGSSYEQYF. CDR3 sequence (DNA): TGTGCCAGCAGCGTAGGCGGGTCTAGCGGGAGTTCCTACGAGCAGTACTTC.

This chain links TRBV3-1 with TRBJ1-2; 9 bases map to TRBD1. With 4 bases clipped from V and 2 bases from J, the junction kept 5 bases outside the gene matches. Germline lookup yields CDR1 LGHDT and CDR2 YNNKEL (reference sequence). The CDR3 runs to 15 residues. In DNA form, the CDR3 reads TGTGCCAGCAGCCGGGGACAGGGCAACAACTATGGCTACACCTTC. This gives the protein CASSRGQGNNYGYTF.

This clonotype has at least ten counts. The V and J genes are TRBV4-2 and TRBJ1-1; D remains ambiguous. This CDR3 comprises 16 residues. V lost 4 bases to trimming and J lost 1 base, with 16 bases between them. Germline loops: CDR1 LGHNA, CDR2 YNFKEQ. The CDR3: CASSLHRGDWNTEAFF. In DNA, the CDR3 is TGTGCCAGCAGCCTCCACCGTGGAGATTGGAACACTGAAGCTTTCTTT.

This clonotype was seen only a few times. The rearrangement joins TRBV20-1 to TRBJ2-3; 9 bases align to TRBD1. Germline V gives CDR1 DFQATT, CDR2 SNEGSKA (reference sequence). This CDR3 contains 14 residues. Trimming removed 6 bases from V and 5 bases from J; junction bases left unmatched: 9. The CDR3 DNA sequence: TGCAGTGCGTACCGGGACAGGGTGGGAGATACGCAGTATTTT. This codes for CSAYRDRVGDTQYF.

This chain uses TRBV11-2 with TRBJ2-7, with 12 bases fitting TRBD2. Germline V gene sequence: CDR1 SGHAT, CDR2 FQNNGV. The CDR3 length is 15 residues. The V and J ends lost 6 bases and 2 bases, in that order; junction bases with no gene match: 5. CDR3 protein: CASRWTSGVTYEQYF. The CDR3 coding sequence is TGTGCCAGCAGGTGGACTAGCGGGGTAACCTACGAGCAGTACTTC.

This clonotype was found many times. The chain employs TRBV29-1 and TRBJ2-7; 11 positions agree with TRBD2. CDR3 length: 13 residues. With 7 bases clipped from V and 3 bases from J, the junction kept 5 bases outside the gene matches. Germline lookup yields CDR1 SQVTM and CDR2 ANQGSEA. The CDR3 region is CSAELAGDYEQYF. The CDR3, as DNA: TGCAGCGCCGAACTAGCGGGAGACTACGAGCAGTACTTC.

This clonotype was seen at least ten times. The junction differs from germline at one of its ends, possibly a read error. The chain is built from TRBV5-1 and TRBJ1-3; no reliable D call. From germline, CDR1 is SGHRS and CDR2 YFSETQ. The CDR3 totals 18 residues. CDR3 sequence reads: CASSLDPSTSISGDTIYF. CDR3 coding DNA: TGCGCCAGCAGCTTGGACCCTTCGACAAGCATCTCTGGAGACACCATATATTTT.

The genes are TRBV12-3 or TRBV12-4 and TRBJ1-2; 7 bases align to TRBD1. This CDR3 contains 13 residues. Trimming at V came to 6 bases and at J to 7 bases, leaving 8 bases not matched to a gene. The CDR3 nucleotides are TGTGCCAGCAGCCCCTCGACAGGGCGTGGCTACACCTTC. This encodes CASSPSTGRGYTF.

The CDR3: CASSADRGRTPLHF. The CDR3 region has the DNA TGTGCCAGCAGTGCGGACAGGGGACGGACACCCCTCCACTTT. The chain recombines TRBV6-1 with TRBJ1-6, with 9 bases matching TRBD1. Germline V gene sequence: CDR1 MNHNS, CDR2 SASEGT. The CDR3 contains 14 residues. The V segment lost 4 bases and the J segment 11 bases; nucleotides outside the gene matches: 6.

V gene TRBV15 combines with J gene TRBJ1-4; TRBD1 matches 9 bases. The CDR3 loop spans 15 amino acids. The V and J ends lost 0 bases and 8 bases, in that order; junction bases with no gene match: 4. Germline V gene sequence: CDR1 LNHNV, CDR2 YYDKDF (reference sequence). The CDR3 DNA sequence: TGTGCCACCAGCAGAGATCGGACAGGGGTAGAAAAACTGTTTTTT. This sequence encodes CATSRDRTGVEKLFF.

The V and J genes are TRBV5-8 and TRBJ2-5; no reliable D call. Trimming stripped 6 bases from V and 1 base from J, with 13 bases between. The CDR3 spans 14 residues. Germline CDR1 reads SGHTS; CDR2 reads YDEGEE. The CDR3: CASKMMPVQETQYF. The CDR3 nucleotides read TGTGCCAGCAAGATGATGCCCGTCCAAGAGACCCAGTACTTC.

This clonotype was counted many times. This chain uses TRBV7-2 with TRBJ1-1; no definite D call. CDR1 and CDR2 from the germline V gene are SGHTA and FQGNSA. V lost 5 bases to trimming and J lost 1 base, with 8 bases between them. CDR3 length equals 13 residues. Written as DNA, the CDR3 is TGTGCCAGCAGCATAACATCGAACACTGAAGCTTTCTTT. Its translation is CASSITSNTEAFF.

The rearrangement uses TRBV11-2 and TRBJ1-6, with 10 bases lining up with TRBD1. The germline CDR1 and CDR2 sequences are SGHAT and FQNNGV. This CDR3 has 15 amino acids. Germline trimming cut 3 bases from V and 9 bases from J; bases unmatched to any gene: 5. The CDR3: CASSFSWDRGSPLHF. Written as DNA, the CDR3 is TGTGCCAGCAGCTTCTCATGGGACAGGGGTTCACCCCTCCACTTT.

This clonotype was detected a few times. The chain uses TRBV6-1 and TRBJ2-7; D remains ambiguous. V was clipped by 7 bases and J by 4 bases, with 11 bases between them. CDR3 length: 12 residues. Germline assignment: CDR1 MNHNS and CDR2 SASEGT. The CDR3 sequence: CASNNRGYEQYF. As DNA, the CDR3 is TGTGCCAGCAATAACAGAGGTTACGAGCAGTACTTC.